The 13 T cell receptor beta chains presented below share a single source sample, sequenced in a study of blood T cell repertoires in COVID-19. Using immunoSEQ multiplex PCR, the repertoire was profiled, and TCRdb retains in-frame clones only, with some absent. The table shows 200,000 to 250,000 clones, with about 79% occurring only once. The material sequenced was PBMCs or T cells enriched from blood (not recorded which). Receptors originate from a woman aged 55-69 years who had recovered from COVID-19.

The V and J genes are TRBV29-1 and TRBJ2-7, with 7 bases that match TRBD1. CDR1 SQVTM and CDR2 ANQGSEA come from the germline V gene. CDR3 length: 14 residues. The ends lost 5 bases at V and 2 bases at J; junction bases unmatched: 9. The CDR3 spells CSVSPPGQTYEQYF. The CDR3 DNA follows: TGCAGCGTTTCGCCACCGGGACAGACCTACGAGCAGTACTTC.

The chain carries TRBV5-4 and TRBJ2-5, with TRBD2 matching over 7 bases. V lost 4 bases and J lost 12; bases outside the gene matches: 15. From germline, CDR1 is SGHNT and CDR2 YYREEE (reference sequence). This CDR3 is 14 amino acids long. This CDR3 reads CASSPSQQTGTKYF. In nucleotides, the CDR3 is TGTGCCAGCAGCCCTAGCCAACAAACCGGGACTAAGTACTTC.

The V gene is TRBV14, the J gene TRBJ1-1; unclear D gene. V lost 3 bases, J lost 0 bases, and 5 bases lay in between. From germline, CDR1 is SGHDN and CDR2 FVKESK. CDR3 length equals 13 residues. The CDR3 sequence: CASSHSMNTEAFF. The CDR3 DNA sequence: TGTGCCAGCAGCCATTCCATGAACACTGAAGCTTTCTTT.

The rearrangement joins TRBV11-2 to TRBJ2-3; D possibly corresponds to TRBD2 (6 bases). Germline loops: CDR1 SGHAT, CDR2 FQNNGV. Between the trimmed V and J ends, which lost 2 bases and 0 bases, there was a span of 15 bases. The CDR3 runs to 17 residues. CDR3 residues: CASSLFSSDTSTDTQYF. The CDR3 DNA reads as TGTGCCAGCAGCTTATTCTCTAGCGATACTAGCACAGATACGCAGTATTTT.

A word on this clone: Other DNA sequences of this sample code for an identical CDR3. The J gene is TRBJ1-1, the V gene TRBV11-3; unclear D gene. CDR3 length: 13 amino acids. V was clipped by 0 bases and J by 1 base, with 3 bases between them. CDR1 and CDR2 from the germline V gene are SGHNT and YENEEA. In DNA, the CDR3 is TGTGCCAGCAGCTTAGACAGGAACACTGAAGCTTTCTTT. It is translated as CASSLDRNTEAFF.

The chain has TRBV6-1 and TRBJ2-3; 15 nucleotides align to TRBD2. V lost 2 bases to trimming and J lost 8 bases; unmatched junction nucleotides: 8. The CDR3 spans 17 residues. Germline V lookup: CDR1 MNHNS, CDR2 SASEGT. CDR3 DNA: TGTGCCAGCAGTGAAAGGGTGCGGACTAGCGGGAGGGGTACGCAGTATTTT. Amino acid sequence: CASSERVRTSGRGTQYF.

The chain uses TRBV5-4 and TRBJ2-5; 9 bases are shared with TRBD1. With 3 bases clipped from V and 7 bases from J, the junction kept 13 bases outside the gene matches. The germline gives CDR1 SGHNT, CDR2 YYREEE (reference sequence). This CDR3 has 16 residues. In DNA form, the CDR3 reads TGTGCCAGCAGCTCCCCGACGGGACAGGGTGGGGTGACCCAGTACTTC. Protein: CASSSPTGQGGVTQYF.

V and J are TRBV19 and TRBJ2-2, with TRBD1 identical over 8 bases. In germline, CDR1 is LNHDA, CDR2 SQIVND (reference sequence). Trimming cost V 4 bases and J 1 base; bases outside gene matches: 2. This CDR3 has 15 amino acids. The CDR3 DNA reads as TGTGCCAGTAGTACCGGGACAGGGAACACCGGGGAGCTGTTTTTT. It translates to CASSTGTGNTGELFF.

This clone was found once. The J gene is TRBJ2-3, the V gene TRBV9, with 8 bases lining up with TRBD1. Trimming cost V 0 bases and J 4 bases; bases outside gene matches: 4. The CDR3 is made up of 15 amino acids. Germline V gene sequence: CDR1 SGDLS, CDR2 YYNGEE. CDR3 protein: CASSVGAGGADTQYF. In DNA, the CDR3 is TGTGCCAGCAGCGTAGGTGCAGGGGGCGCAGATACGCAGTATTTT.

Here the CDR3 reads CASSQPDRGIYGYTF. The DNA for the CDR3 is TGCGCCAGCAGCCAACCGGACAGGGGGATCTATGGCTACACCTTC. V and J are TRBV4-1 and TRBJ1-2, with 10 nucleotides matching TRBD1. CDR3 length: 15 residues. Germline V CDR1 and CDR2: MGHRA, YSYEKL. The ends lost 2 bases at V and 4 bases at J; junction bases unmatched: 4.

The chain couples TRBV5-1 to TRBJ1-6; 8 bases agree with TRBD1. Germline V gives CDR1 SGHRS, CDR2 YFSETQ. J was trimmed by 7 bases and V by 4 bases; bases with no gene match: 16. The CDR3 has 18 residues. The CDR3: CASSKGQGQVLENSPLHF. The CDR3 DNA is TGCGCCAGCAGCAAAGGACAGGGTCAAGTACTAGAGAATTCACCCCTCCACTTT.

This chain uses TRBV3-1 (or the pseudogene TRBV3-2) with TRBJ1-1; tentatively, D is TRBD1 (5 bases). CDR1 is LGHDT and CDR2 is YNNKEL in the germline V gene (reference sequence). Trimming took off 6 bases at V and 5 bases at J, with 13 bases between the two ends. The CDR3 totals 13 residues. The chain's CDR3 is CASSGGVRTEAFF. CDR3 bases: TGTGCCAGCAGTGGGGGGGTGAGGACTGAAGCTTTCTTT.

V is TRBV25-1 and J is TRBJ2-2, with TRBD1 as a possible D gene (6 bases). Trimming shortened V by 1 base and J by 1 base, and 7 bases separated the two germline ends. The germline gives CDR1 MGHDK, CDR2 SYGVNS. This CDR3 is 15 amino acids long. In DNA, the CDR3 is TGTGCCAGCAGTGAATTACAGGGGAACACCGGGGAGCTGTTTTTT. It yields the protein CASSELQGNTGELFF.